This TCR beta chain was captured by sequencing in a study of PD-1 blockade in classical Hodgkin lymphoma. Study-level findings and limits: While CD8+ TCR diversity did not rise significantly by C4D1, CD4+ TCR diversity did. The causes of the repertoire differences, possibly disease activity or prior therapy, remain undefined.

Assay: immunoSEQ multiplex PCR; the TCRdb copy retains only in-frame clones and omits some. The sample has over 25,000 clones, 83% seen once. Turning to this clone: Its matching antigen is unknown.

Each and every patient relapsed after autologous stem cell transplantation, and patients got differing brentuximab vedotin exposure. The sequence derives from a human donor with classical Hodgkin lymphoma. The sample consisted of peripheral blood mononuclear cells (PBMCs), taken before the second cycle of nivolumab.

In DNA form, the CDR3 reads TGTGCCTGGAGTGTCCCAGTGGAGGGAAACTATGGCTACACCTTC. This codes for CAWSVPVEGNYGYTF. This sequence joins TRBV30 and TRBJ1-2; D gene uncertain. Germline V lookup: CDR1 GTSNPN, CDR2 SVGIG (reference sequence). V lost 0 bases to trimming and J lost 2 bases, with 13 bases between them. The CDR3 covers 15 residues.